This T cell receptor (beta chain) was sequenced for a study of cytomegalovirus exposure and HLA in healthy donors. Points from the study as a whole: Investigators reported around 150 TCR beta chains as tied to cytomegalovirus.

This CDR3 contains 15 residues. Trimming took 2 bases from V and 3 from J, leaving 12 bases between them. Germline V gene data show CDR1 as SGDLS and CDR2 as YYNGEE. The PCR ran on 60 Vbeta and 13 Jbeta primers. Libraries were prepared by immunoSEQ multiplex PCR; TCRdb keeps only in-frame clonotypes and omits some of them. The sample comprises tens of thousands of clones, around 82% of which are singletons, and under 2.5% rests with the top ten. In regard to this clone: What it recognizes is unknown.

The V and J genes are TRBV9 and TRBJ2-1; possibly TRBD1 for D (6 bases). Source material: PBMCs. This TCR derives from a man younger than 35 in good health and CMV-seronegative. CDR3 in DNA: TGTGCCAGCAGCGTTGAGCCCAGGGGCTACAATGAGCAGTTCTTC. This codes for CASSVEPRGYNEQFF.